Below, 20 T cell receptor beta chains from the same sample are listed, as sequenced in a study of blood T cell repertoires in COVID-19. Generated by immunoSEQ multiplex PCR, the TCRdb table keeps only in-frame clones and is missing some. The sample holds just over 70,000 clones, roughly 77% seen once. Sequenced sample: peripheral blood. The receptors stem from an older woman with acute or convalescent COVID-19.

This clone occurred once. The J gene is TRBJ1-1, the V gene TRBV27; D may be TRBD1 (5 bases). The germline CDR1 and CDR2 sequences are MNHEY and SMNVEV (reference sequence). The CDR3 runs 13 residues. V lost 3 bases and J 0 bases, leaving 5 bases between the germline ends. CDR3 sequence reads: CASSFRVNTEAFF. The CDR3, as DNA: TGTGCCAGCAGTTTCAGGGTGAACACTGAAGCTTTCTTT.

The chain recombines TRBV7-2 with TRBJ2-1; the D is unclear. The germline V and J ends were trimmed by 5 bases and 6 bases, with 8 bases remaining between them. This CDR3 region has 12 residues. The germline CDR1 and CDR2 sequences are SGHTA and FQGNSA. The CDR3 region has the DNA TGTGCCAGCAGCCCCGGGTCCAATGAGCAGTTCTTC. Amino acid sequence: CASSPGSNEQFF.

The chain combines TRBV7-7 with TRBJ2-7, with 9 bases lining up with TRBD1. Germline loops: CDR1 SSHAT, CDR2 FNYEAQ (reference sequence). Losses at the gene ends were 5 bases for V and 5 bases for J; bases not matched to a gene: 10. The CDR3 loop spans 15 amino acids. Here the CDR3 DNA reads TGTGCCAGCAGCCCCCTGCGGACAGGGGCCCACGAGCAGTACTTC. Encoded protein: CASSPLRTGAHEQYF.

This clone has more than one count but fewer than ten. The chain recombines TRBV11-2 with TRBJ1-4, with D unresolved. CDR1 is SGHAT and CDR2 is FQNNGV in the germline V gene. Trimming removed 0 bases from V and 7 bases from J, with 15 bases in between. CDR3 length: 16 residues. Here the CDR3 reads CASSLESGRRGEKLFF. CDR3 in DNA: TGTGCCAGCAGCTTAGAATCGGGTAGGAGAGGTGAAAAACTGTTTTTT.

The V call is TRBV7-9, the J call TRBJ1-1; TRBD1 is a possible D gene (5 bases). Trimming removed 6 bases at V and 1 base at J, with 15 bases between. CDR1 is SEHNR, CDR2 FQNEAQ, per germline (reference sequence). CDR3 length: 15 amino acids. The CDR3 region has the DNA TGTGCCAGCAGAGCCGTGGGGCTCGGGAACACTGAAGCTTTCTTT. Amino acids: CASRAVGLGNTEAFF.

The DNA for the CDR3 is TGTGCCAGCTCCCCCAGGACTCCAGCTAACTATGGCTACACCTTC. Its protein is CASSPRTPANYGYTF. J is TRBJ1-2 and V is TRBV2; D unclear. Deletions cut 8 bases from V and 0 bases from J, with 16 bases between. The CDR3 is made up of 15 amino acids. The germline V gene encodes CDR1 SNHLY and CDR2 FYNNEI.

Turning to this clone: One end of the junction does not line up with germline, which may come from a read error. This chain joins TRBV27 and TRBJ1-1; D gene unclear. The CDR3 runs to 13 residues. The germline CDR1 and CDR2 sequences are MNHEY and SMNVEV (reference sequence). In DNA, the CDR3 is TGCGAAGCTAGGAAGACCATGAACACTGAAGCTTTCTTT. This translates into CEARKTMNTEAFF.

This clone appeared a few times. CDR3 in DNA: TGTGCCAGCAGCCTCGGGACAGGGTTCTACGAGCAGTACTTC. Translating gives CASSLGTGFYEQYF. This chain connects TRBV7-2 to TRBJ2-7; 9 positions agree with TRBD1. The CDR3 has 14 residues. Germline-derived CDR1 and CDR2 are SGHTA and FQGNSA. V lost 5 bases to trimming and J lost 3 bases; unmatched junction nucleotides: 5.

The chain is built from TRBV5-1 and TRBJ2-1; D is undetermined. The CDR3 extends over 11 amino acids. The V gene lost 7 bases and the J gene lost 6 bases, with 8 bases spanning the gap. Germline values: CDR1 SGHRS, CDR2 YFSETQ. Here the CDR3 reads CASRAGNEQFF. The CDR3 DNA sequence: TGCGCCAGCCGCGCAGGCAATGAGCAGTTCTTC.

This chain uses TRBV5-1 with TRBJ2-5; weak D call: TRBD1 (5 bases). The germline gives CDR1 SGHRS, CDR2 YFSETQ. This CDR3 comprises 11 residues. V gave up 5 bases and J gave up 5 bases, with 7 bases separating them. CDR3 loop: CASRGRETQYF. CDR3 nucleotide sequence: TGCGCCAGCAGGGGGCGTGAGACCCAGTACTTC.

The CDR3 DNA is TGTGCCAGCAGCCCTCTATTTGGGGGGGATGGTCGGAATGAGCAGTTCTTC. Protein product: CASSPLFGGDGRNEQFF. The chain uses TRBV7-8 and TRBJ2-1; 7 bases are a match to TRBD2. The CDR3 is 17 residues long. The germline gives CDR1 SGHVS, CDR2 FQNEAQ. The V segment lost 5 bases and the J segment 7 bases; nucleotides outside the gene matches: 17.

The V gene is TRBV7-2, the J gene TRBJ2-7, with a weak D call TRBD2 (5 bases). Germline CDR1 SGHTA, CDR2 FQGNSA. Trimming cost V 5 bases and J 2 bases, with 10 bases left between them. The CDR3 totals 13 residues. DNA for the CDR3: TGTGCCAGCAGCATCGGGATTCCCTACGAGCAGTACTTC. Translated, it gives CASSIGIPYEQYF.

The V and J genes are TRBV15 and TRBJ2-5; 12 bases agree with TRBD1. Germline trimming cut 4 bases from V and 7 bases from J; bases unmatched to any gene: 4. The CDR3 extends over 14 amino acids. CDR1 is LNHNV and CDR2 is YYDKDF in the germline V gene (reference sequence). Here the CDR3 DNA reads TGTGCCACCAGCACGGGACAGGGGGCCCCGACCCAGTACTTC. As protein: CATSTGQGAPTQYF.

This clone has only a few counts. The genes are TRBV6-2 or TRBV6-3 and TRBJ2-5, with D possibly TRBD1 on 5 matching bases. This CDR3 comprises 13 residues. Trimming took off 5 bases at V and 5 bases at J, with 12 bases between the two ends. Germline V gene data show CDR1 as MNHEY and CDR2 as SVGEGT. In nucleotides, the CDR3 is TGTGCCAGCAGTCCAGGGTCGGTGGAGACCCAGTACTTC. Its protein is CASSPGSVETQYF.

The chain couples TRBV27 to TRBJ1-1; D gene ambiguous. The CDR3 extends over 13 amino acids. Per germline, CDR1 MNHEY and CDR2 SMNVEV (reference sequence). Trimming took off 2 bases at V and 4 bases at J, with 8 bases between the two ends. The CDR3 region is CASSLRVSTEAFF. The CDR3 region has the DNA TGTGCCAGCAGTTTACGCGTTAGCACTGAAGCTTTCTTT.

The chain carries TRBV7-3 and TRBJ2-1; no definite D call. Germline CDR1 is SGHTA and CDR2 is FQGTGA. The CDR3 spans 13 residues. Deletions cut 1 base from V and 6 bases from J, with 7 bases between. The CDR3 is CASSLSGVNEQFF. The CDR3 region has the DNA TGTGCCAGCAGCTTAAGCGGTGTCAATGAGCAGTTCTTC.

The V gene is TRBV14, the J gene TRBJ2-7; TRBD2 aligns across 11 bases. Germline V gene data show CDR1 as SGHDN and CDR2 as FVKESK. Trimming cost V 1 base and J 4 bases; bases outside gene matches: 6. CDR3 length equals 16 residues. The CDR3 is CASSQASSGGTYEQYF. The DNA for the CDR3 is TGTGCCAGCAGCCAAGCGTCTAGCGGGGGGACATACGAGCAGTACTTC.

This clone has a single count. V gene TRBV5-1 combines with J gene TRBJ2-3; TRBD1 matches 10 bases. The CDR3 has 16 amino acids. The V gene end was trimmed by 3 bases and the J gene end by 5 bases; junction bases not matched to a gene: 9. Germline CDR1 SGHRS, CDR2 YFSETQ. CDR3 protein: CASSSPGTGVGDTQYF. In DNA, the CDR3 is TGCGCCAGCAGCTCCCCCGGGACAGGGGTTGGAGATACGCAGTATTTT.

The chain carries TRBV11-2 and TRBJ2-5; D possibly corresponds to TRBD2 (5 bases). The germline V and J ends were trimmed by 5 bases and 5 bases, with 21 bases remaining between them. Germline-derived CDR1 and CDR2 are SGHAT and FQNNGV. The CDR3 covers 16 residues. The CDR3 nucleotides read TGTGCCAGCAGCCCCTTTTCGCGGGCCAGGCGGGAGACCCAGTACTTC. It specifies CASSPFSRARRETQYF.

This clone was seen once. The chain couples TRBV11-2 to TRBJ2-7; 8 bases are shared with TRBD1. CDR1 SGHAT and CDR2 FQNNGV come from the germline V gene. V gave up 3 bases and J gave up 2 bases; unmatched junction bases: 6. This CDR3 region has 15 residues. The CDR3 DNA reads TGTGCCAGCAGCTTTGGACAGGGAACGACCTACGAGCAGTACTTC. Amino acid sequence: CASSFGQGTTYEQYF.